The 23 T cell receptor beta chains in this list originate from one sample, sequenced in a study of blood T cell repertoires in COVID-19. Clones were read by immunoSEQ multiplex PCR, and TCRdb kept only the in-frame ones, dropping some. The data hold a few hundred thousand clones, with around 88% observed a single time. Source material: PBMCs or T cells enriched from blood (not recorded which). The receptors stem from a woman between 45 and 60 years old with acute COVID-19.

This sequence joins TRBV24-1 and TRBJ2-2, with D perhaps matching TRBD2 (6 bases). From germline, CDR1 is KGHDR and CDR2 SFDVKD. Trimming took 4 bases from V and 3 from J, leaving 17 bases between them. The CDR3 spans 17 residues. The CDR3 DNA is TGTGCCACCAGTGAACCCCGGGGGAGCGGATACACCGGGGAGCTGTTTTTT. This encodes CATSEPRGSGYTGELFF.

The chain combines TRBV5-1 with TRBJ2-3, with TRBD1 identical over 7 bases. This CDR3 comprises 15 residues. Germline CDR1 is SGHRS and CDR2 is YFSETQ. V lost 4 bases, J lost 0 bases, and 5 bases stayed unmatched. DNA of the CDR3: TGCGCCAGCAGCCAGGACAGGCGAAGCACAGATACGCAGTATTTT. It translates to CASSQDRRSTDTQYF.

The chain employs TRBV11-1 and TRBJ1-4, with 10 bases lining up with TRBD1. The CDR3 runs 15 residues. The J segment lost 3 bases and the V segment lost 3 bases, leaving 1 base of the junction unmatched. The germline gives CDR1 SGHAT, CDR2 FQDESV (reference sequence). CDR3 sequence reads: CASSFGQGANEKLFF. CDR3 coding DNA: TGTGCCAGCAGCTTCGGACAGGGGGCTAATGAAAAACTGTTTTTT.

The chain is built from TRBV11-1 and TRBJ2-5; 7 bases agree with TRBD2. The CDR3 covers 16 residues. Unmatched junction bases numbered 13, after V lost 8 bases and J lost 1 base. Per germline, CDR1 SGHAT and CDR2 FQDESV (reference sequence). CDR3 in amino acids: CASSRWASGIQETQYF. The CDR3 DNA reads as TGTGCCAGCTCCCGTTGGGCTAGCGGAATCCAAGAGACCCAGTACTTC.

This chain connects TRBV9 to TRBJ1-2, with D unclear. The germline V gene has CDR1 SGDLS and CDR2 YYNGEE. This CDR3 region has 14 residues. Trimming cost V 3 bases and J 8 bases, with 17 bases left between them. CDR3 DNA sequence: TGTGCCAGCAGCGCCCCCTTCGCCCGAGGGGGCTACACCTTC. Amino acids: CASSAPFARGGYTF. Filled out from reference TRBV9 and TRBJ1-2, the complete variable domain reads DSGVTQTPKHLITATGQRVTLRCSPRSGDLSVYWYQQSLDQGLQFLIQYYNGEERAKGNILERFSAQQFPDLHSELNLSSLELGDSALYFCASSAPFARGGYTFGSGTRLTVV.

The chain is built from TRBV9 and TRBJ2-7; TRBD2 agrees at 11 bases. CDR3 length: 18 residues. The trim removed 0 bases at V and 0 bases at J, leaving 8 bases unmatched. Looked up from germline, CDR1 is SGDLS and CDR2 is YYNGEE. The CDR3 DNA sequence: TGTGCCAGCAGCGTAGGACTAGCGGGACCACAACTCTCCTACGAGCAGTACTTC. Protein product: CASSVGLAGPQLSYEQYF.

This sequence joins TRBV2 and TRBJ1-1, with TRBD1 matching over 7 bases. Germline lookup yields CDR1 SNHLY and CDR2 FYNNEI. With V trimmed by 7 bases and J by 5 bases, 10 bases remained unmatched. This CDR3 has 14 amino acids. The CDR3 region is CASTSRGRGTEAFF. Here the CDR3 DNA reads TGTGCCAGCACCTCAAGGGGGCGCGGGACTGAAGCTTTCTTT.

The rearrangement joins TRBV19 to TRBJ1-1; 7 positions match TRBD1. Germline assignment: CDR1 LNHDA and CDR2 SQIVND (reference sequence). The V segment lost 3 bases and the J segment 2 bases; nucleotides outside the gene matches: 6. This CDR3 spans 15 amino acids. CDR3 sequence: CASSILRTGNTEAFF. The CDR3 DNA reads as TGTGCCAGTAGTATCTTGAGGACAGGCAACACTGAAGCTTTCTTT.

This rearrangement joins TRBV7-2 to TRBJ1-1; TRBD1 matches at 7 bases. CDR1 and CDR2 (germline): SGHTA, FQGNSA. The ends lost 5 bases at V and 1 base at J; junction bases unmatched: 10. The CDR3 has 16 residues. In DNA form, the CDR3 reads TGTGCCAGCAGCCCCCCAAAGGGACAGAAGAACACTGAAGCTTTCTTT. As protein: CASSPPKGQKNTEAFF.

The chain uses TRBV5-7 and TRBJ1-6, with D hard to call. TRBV5-7 is filed as an ORF, its function uncertain. V lost 4 bases and J lost 0, with 5 bases in between. CDR3 length: 14 amino acids. The CDR3 loop reads CASSGSSYNSPLHF. CDR3 in DNA: TGTGCCAGCAGCGGGAGCTCCTATAATTCACCCCTCCACTTT.

This rearrangement joins TRBV6-2 or TRBV6-3 to TRBJ2-3; 14 nucleotides align to TRBD2. The CDR3 is made up of 15 amino acids. The V gene's germline CDR1 is MNHEY and CDR2 SVGEGT. Unmatched junction bases numbered 3, after V lost 4 bases and J lost 6 bases. CDR3 sequence: CASSWTSGRSDTQYF. CDR3 bases: TGTGCCAGCAGTTGGACTAGCGGGAGGAGTGATACGCAGTATTTT.

This chain connects TRBV6-5 to TRBJ2-1; 8 positions agree with TRBD1. Per the germline V gene, CDR1 is MNHEY and CDR2 is SVGAGI. This CDR3 spans 15 amino acids. With V trimmed by 2 bases and J by 7 bases, 7 bases remained unmatched. This chain's CDR3 is CASSYVTGAWNEQFF. CDR3 DNA: TGTGCCAGCAGTTACGTGACAGGGGCTTGGAATGAGCAGTTCTTC.

The chain uses TRBV28 and TRBJ1-5, with D perhaps TRBD1 (6 bases). The length of the CDR3 is 13 residues. V was clipped by 9 bases and J by 5 bases, with 14 bases between them. Germline V gene lookup returns CDR1 MDHEN and CDR2 SYDVKM. CDR3 bases: TGTGCCAGTACAGGGTTCTTCGATCAGCCCCAGCATTTT. Protein product: CASTGFFDQPQHF.

The rearrangement joins TRBV19 to TRBJ2-2, with D perhaps matching TRBD1 (6 bases). This CDR3 region has 13 residues. Trimming removed 10 bases at V and 1 base at J, with 10 bases between. Germline loops: CDR1 LNHDA, CDR2 SQIVND (reference sequence). The DNA of the CDR3 is TGTGCCACCGAAGGGGGGAACACCGGGGAGCTGTTTTTT. Protein sequence: CATEGGNTGELFF.

The rearrangement uses TRBV7-2 and TRBJ1-1; perhaps TRBD1 as D (5 bases). CDR3 length: 14 amino acids. Trimming cost V 3 bases and J 3 bases, with 11 bases left between them. Germline CDR1 reads SGHTA; CDR2 reads FQGNSA. CDR3 sequence: CASSFNWGDTEAFF. In nucleotides, the CDR3 is TGTGCCAGCAGCTTTAACTGGGGCGACACTGAAGCTTTCTTT. The entire variable domain, with the rest obtained from reference TRBV7-2 and TRBJ1-1, is as follows: GAGVSQSPSNKVTEKGKDVELRCDPISGHTALYWYRQSLGQGLEFLIYFQGNSAPDKSGLPSDRFSAERTGGSVSTLTIQRTQQEDSAVYLCASSFNWGDTEAFFGQGTRLTVV.

This rearrangement joins TRBV6-5 to TRBJ2-7; a weak D match, TRBD2 (5 bases). Germline V gene sequence: CDR1 MNHEY, CDR2 SVGAGI. Trimming left V 4 bases short and J 3 bases short, with 10 bases between. The CDR3 is 13 amino acids. Here the CDR3 reads CASSFEGSYEQYF. CDR3 nucleotides: TGTGCCAGCAGTTTTGAGGGCAGCTACGAGCAGTACTTC.

The chain's CDR3 is CASSPREGGYEQYF. As DNA, the CDR3 is TGTGCCAGCAGTCCTCGGGAGGGCGGCTACGAGCAGTACTTC. The V call is TRBV7-2, the J call TRBJ2-7; 8 positions match TRBD2. The junction had 7 bases not matched to a gene; V was cut back by 6 bases and J by 3 bases. The CDR3 extends over 14 amino acids. Germline loops: CDR1 SGHTA, CDR2 FQGNSA.

The chain employs TRBV7-8 and TRBJ2-3; 7 bases agree with TRBD2. There are 13 residues in the CDR3. J was trimmed by 6 bases and V by 2 bases; bases with no gene match: 2. CDR1 and CDR2 (germline): SGHVS, FQNEAQ. This CDR3 reads CASSLSGRDTQYF. CDR3 DNA: TGTGCCAGCAGCTTATCCGGGAGGGATACGCAGTATTTT. Full variable domain (missing parts from reference TRBV7-8 and TRBJ2-3): GAGVSQSPRYKVAKRGQDVALRCDPISGHVSLFWYQQALGQGPEFLTYFQNEAQLDKSGLPSDRFFAERPEGSVSTLKIQRTQQEDSAVYLCASSLSGRDTQYFGPGTRLTVL.

The chain combines TRBV9 with TRBJ2-5, with D maybe TRBD2 (6 bases). The germline gives CDR1 SGDLS, CDR2 YYNGEE. This CDR3 has 17 amino acids. Trimming took 3 bases from V and 1 from J, leaving 19 bases between them. The chain's CDR3 is CASSASPGRERQETQYF. DNA for the CDR3: TGTGCCAGCAGCGCCTCCCCTGGGCGGGAACGCCAAGAGACCCAGTACTTC.

This clone came up once. The chain links TRBV29-1 to TRBJ2-2; TRBD1 aligns across 8 bases. This CDR3 is built from 14 residues. Per germline, CDR1 SQVTM and CDR2 ANQGSEA. V gave up 5 bases and J gave up 0 bases; unmatched junction bases: 2. The DNA for the CDR3 is TGCAGCGTTAGGGGACAGGCGAACACCGGGGAGCTGTTTTTT. This sequence encodes CSVRGQANTGELFF.

The chain combines TRBV9 with TRBJ2-3; TRBD2 agrees at 8 bases. The V gene's germline CDR1 is SGDLS and CDR2 YYNGEE. Trimming removed 0 bases from V and 3 bases from J; junction bases left unmatched: 6. The CDR3 is 16 residues long. For the CDR3, the DNA is TGTGCCAGCAGCGTAGCTCAGAGCGGGAGAACAGATACGCAGTATTTT. Translation: CASSVAQSGRTDTQYF.

This clone has just one count. The genes are TRBV9 and TRBJ1-1; D unclear. Germline V gene sequence: CDR1 SGDLS, CDR2 YYNGEE. CDR3 length: 13 amino acids. Trimming left V 3 bases short and J 3 bases short, with 9 bases between. CDR3 nucleotides: TGTGCCAGCAGCGAAACCCCGGACACTGAAGCTTTCTTT. Amino acids: CASSETPDTEAFF.

This clone was counted once. The rearrangement uses TRBV6-5 and TRBJ2-7, with 7 bases aligning to TRBD1. This CDR3 is built from 13 residues. Germline CDR1 reads MNHEY; CDR2 reads SVGAGI. Trimming removed 8 bases from V and 3 bases from J; junction bases left unmatched: 7. Here the CDR3 DNA reads TGTGCCAGCGGCAATACAGGGGACTACGAGCAGTACTTC. This sequence encodes CASGNTGDYEQYF.